Listed here are 19 T cell receptor beta chains from one sample, sequenced in a study of T cell responses to AZD1222 COVID-19 vaccine. TCRdb's table, derived via immunoSEQ multiplex PCR, lists solely in-frame clones and lacks some. The sample holds some 120,000 clones, roughly 87% seen once. Source: peripheral blood, taken on day 0 of AZD1222 vaccination. These receptors were collected from an adult in good health.

The J gene is TRBJ2-1, the V gene TRBV13; perhaps TRBD2 as D (6 bases). Deletions cut 1 base from V and 2 bases from J, with 18 bases between. Germline assignment: CDR1 PRHDT and CDR2 FYEKMQ (reference sequence). The CDR3 runs to 18 residues. CDR3 sequence: CASSLEGWGTDTYNEQFF. In DNA, the CDR3 is TGTGCCAGCAGCTTAGAAGGTTGGGGGACTGACACCTACAATGAGCAGTTCTTC.

The chain recombines TRBV6-6 with TRBJ2-1; 9 bases are shared with TRBD2. J was trimmed by 1 base and V by 5 bases; bases with no gene match: 9. CDR3 length equals 17 residues. Germline V gene lookup returns CDR1 MNHNY and CDR2 SVGAGI (reference sequence). The CDR3 sequence is CASSQSGGIPSYNEQFF. DNA of the CDR3: TGTGCCAGCAGTCAGAGCGGGGGGATACCTTCCTACAATGAGCAGTTCTTC.

This chain joins TRBV7-2 and TRBJ2-3; no reliable D call. The CDR3 is made up of 14 amino acids. The germline CDR1 and CDR2 sequences are SGHTA and FQGNSA. The V end lost 6 bases, the J end lost 7 bases, and 17 bases lay between the germline ends. CDR3 nucleotide sequence: TGTGCCAGCAGTCCGATAAGTGGCGTGAATACGCAGTATTTT. It is translated as CASSPISGVNTQYF.

The chain recombines TRBV20-1 with TRBJ1-2; D is unclear. Trimming pared 3 bases from V and 5 bases from J, leaving 7 bases between. The CDR3 is 11 residues long. CDR1 is DFQATT and CDR2 is SNEGSKA in the germline V gene (reference sequence). In DNA form, the CDR3 reads TGCAGTGCTAGGGATGGATATGGCTACACCTTC. Its translation is CSARDGYGYTF.

The chain employs TRBV5-1 and TRBJ2-4, with D unresolved. This CDR3 is built from 17 residues. V lost 0 bases and J lost 5, with 18 bases in between. Germline assignment: CDR1 SGHRS and CDR2 YFSETQ. The CDR3 sequence is CASSLGPAPAYQNIQYF. Written as DNA, the CDR3 is TGCGCCAGCAGCTTGGGCCCGGCCCCAGCGTACCAAAACATTCAGTACTTC.

The rearrangement joins TRBV7-2 to TRBJ2-7; 8 bases line up with TRBD1. CDR1 SGHTA and CDR2 FQGNSA come from the germline V gene. This CDR3 region has 15 residues. With V trimmed by 4 bases and J by 0 bases, 5 bases remained unmatched. CDR3 region: CASSSAGTGSYEQYF. CDR3 nucleotide sequence: TGTGCCAGCAGCTCTGCCGGGACAGGCTCCTACGAGCAGTACTTC.

The CDR3 region is CASSVQENPAYEQYF. CDR3 DNA sequence: TGTGCCAGCAGCGTACAGGAAAACCCGGCGTACGAGCAGTACTTC. The V call is TRBV9, the J call TRBJ2-7, with D hard to call. Germline CDR1 SGDLS, CDR2 YYNGEE. CDR3 size: 15 residues. Trimming pared 1 base from V and 4 bases from J, leaving 15 bases between.

The J gene is TRBJ2-6, the V gene TRBV19; TRBD1 matches 7 bases. The CDR3 extends over 16 amino acids. The germline V gene has CDR1 LNHDA and CDR2 SQIVND (reference sequence). The ends lost 8 bases at V and 0 bases at J; junction bases unmatched: 7. CDR3 sequence: CASVRDRVSGANVLTF. DNA for the CDR3: TGTGCCAGTGTCCGGGACAGAGTCTCTGGGGCCAACGTCCTGACTTTC.

The chain is built from TRBV29-1 and TRBJ1-1; no firm D call. Germline CDR1 is SQVTM and CDR2 is ANQGSEA. V lost 3 bases and J lost 4, with 9 bases in between. There are 12 residues in the CDR3. CDR3 nucleotides: TGCAGCGTTGAGACGGGAGGCACTGAAGCTTTCTTT. Its translation is CSVETGGTEAFF. Drawing the rest from reference TRBV29-1 and TRBJ1-1, the complete variable domain is SAVISQKPSRDICQRGTSLTIQCQVDSQVTMMFWYRQQPGQSLTLIATANQGSEATYESGFVIDKFPISRPNLTFSTLTVSNMSPEDSSIYLCSVETGGTEAFFGQGTRLTVV.

V and J are TRBV4-1 and TRBJ2-5, with D uncertain. Trimming pared 1 base from V and 2 bases from J, leaving 17 bases between. The CDR3 contains 17 residues. The germline gives CDR1 MGHRA, CDR2 YSYEKL. As DNA, the CDR3 is TGCGCCAGCAGCCAAGGATCCTTTCTCGCGGTTCAAGAGACCCAGTACTTC. Translating it yields CASSQGSFLAVQETQYF.

The genes are TRBV19 and TRBJ1-2; D call uncertain. The V and J ends lost 5 bases and 0 bases respectively, with 10 bases between them. The CDR3 has 14 amino acids. CDR1 is LNHDA, CDR2 SQIVND, per germline (reference sequence). The CDR3 region is CASSLGLANYGYTF. The CDR3 coding sequence is TGTGCCAGTAGTTTGGGGTTAGCTAACTATGGCTACACCTTC.

Written as DNA, the CDR3 is TGTGCCAGCAGTGACGGACAGGGGGCCGGCTCTGGAAACACCATATATTTT. It codes for CASSDGQGAGSGNTIYF. The chain has TRBV6-1 and TRBJ1-3; TRBD1 aligns across 11 bases. V shed 3 bases and J 0 bases; nucleotides not matched to a gene: 4. CDR3 size: 17 residues. From germline, CDR1 is MNHNS and CDR2 SASEGT.

This clone appeared a few times. This chain links TRBV2 with TRBJ2-5, with TRBD1 as a possible D gene (6 bases). CDR1 and CDR2 from the germline V gene are SNHLY and FYNNEI. With 3 bases removed from V and 5 bases from J, the gap between germline ends came to 16 bases. The CDR3 extends over 15 amino acids. The CDR3 DNA is TGTGCCAGCAGTGATCGGGCAGGGGTGTTCGAGACCCAGTACTTC. Translation: CASSDRAGVFETQYF.

J is TRBJ1-6 and V is TRBV23-1; D gene unclear. TRBV23-1 is labeled an ORF, and its function is uncertain. This CDR3 is built from 18 residues. V was shortened by 4 bases and J by 7 bases, with 23 bases between the two germline ends. The CDR3 loop reads CASSPMPDPRRKNSPLHF. Here the CDR3 DNA reads TGCGCCAGCAGTCCGATGCCCGACCCGCGGAGGAAAAATTCACCCCTCCACTTT.

V and J are TRBV19 and TRBJ2-1; D possibly corresponds to TRBD1 (6 bases). The V and J ends lost 5 bases and 6 bases respectively, with 23 bases between them. From germline, CDR1 is LNHDA and CDR2 SQIVND (reference sequence). This CDR3 region has 17 residues. CDR3 bases: TGTGCCAGTAGTTCGTCCCTACCAGGGGACGGACGCAATGAGCAGTTCTTC. Translation gives CASSSSLPGDGRNEQFF.

This chain joins TRBV21-1 and TRBJ2-7. TRBV21-1 is designated a pseudogene. This CDR3 has 13 amino acids. The CDR3 protein is CASSKEDPYEQYF. The CDR3 DNA sequence: TGTGCCAGCAGCAAAGAAGACCCCTACGAGCAGTACTTC.

The chain joins TRBV7-2 to TRBJ1-2, with unresolved D. The CDR3 is 15 residues long. CDR1 is SGHTA, CDR2 FQGNSA, per germline. V dropped 1 base and J dropped 2 bases, with 11 bases sitting between them. As DNA, the CDR3 is TGTGCCAGCAGCTTAGTTGGGGTGCCCAACTATGGCTACACCTTC. Translating gives CASSLVGVPNYGYTF.

The chain combines TRBV6-5 with TRBJ2-5; 7 bases match TRBD1. Germline CDR1 is MNHEY and CDR2 is SVGAGI. J gave up 1 base and V 7 bases, and 9 bases lay outside the gene matches. This CDR3 spans 15 amino acids. CDR3 sequence: CASTPFRDSQETQYF. As DNA, the CDR3 is TGTGCCAGCACCCCGTTTAGGGACAGCCAAGAGACCCAGTACTTC.

The chain joins TRBV9 to TRBJ1-1, with D perhaps TRBD1 (6 bases). Deletions cut 4 bases from V and 7 bases from J, with 14 bases between. The CDR3 extends over 13 amino acids. CDR1 is SGDLS and CDR2 is YYNGEE in the germline V gene. DNA of the CDR3: TGTGCCAGCAGCTCCCAAGGGGGGCTTGAAGCTTTCTTT. This encodes CASSSQGGLEAFF.